One and the same sample provided the 16 T cell receptor beta chains below, sequenced in a study of T cells expressing NK-cell markers. TCRdb re-called the 5' RACE reads and shows each CDR3 protein once, DNA omitted. The sample table sets out about 110,000 distinct CDR3 sequences. The sequencing sample was made of blood T cells: a sorted CD56 or NKG2C T cell subset, CD4+ or CD8+ T cells, or bulk PBMC T cells (not recorded which). Every receptor here comes from a woman between 18 and 75 years old in good health.

The V call is TRBV7-8, the J call TRBJ1-5; TCRdb calls TRBD1, which cannot be checked without DNA. Germline assignment: CDR1 SGHVS and CDR2 FQNEAQ. The CDR3 is 16 residues long. The CDR3 loop reads CASSAGTDYSNQPQHF.

V gene TRBV12-3 or TRBV12-4 combines with J gene TRBJ1-1. The CDR3 spans 14 residues. The CDR3 here is CASSLVGLNTEAFF.

The chain employs TRBV18 and TRBJ2-7; TCRdb names TRBD1, which stays unverified in the absence of DNA. Germline CDR1 and CDR2: KGHSH and LQKENI. The CDR3 spans 15 residues. CDR3 protein: CASSSPGTGQHEQYF.

The chain uses TRBV6-2 or TRBV6-3 and TRBJ1-1; lacking DNA, the TRBD1 call made by TCRdb goes unchecked. From germline, CDR1 is MNHEY and CDR2 SVGEGT. CDR3 length: 15 amino acids. The CDR3 spells CASSSPTGTGTEAFF.

The J gene is TRBJ2-7, the V gene TRBV20-1; TCRdb gives TRBD2 as the D gene, but with no DNA this cannot be confirmed. In germline, CDR1 is DFQATT, CDR2 SNEGSKA (reference sequence). The CDR3 is made up of 17 amino acids. The CDR3 here is CSARDLGTSGGLYEQYF.

The chain joins TRBV20-1 to TRBJ2-1; TCRdb indicates TRBD1, and absent DNA this call remains unverified. Germline V gene sequence: CDR1 DFQATT, CDR2 SNEGSKA (reference sequence). The CDR3 is made up of 15 amino acids. This chain's CDR3 is CSARKTGDNYNEQFF.

The V gene is TRBV4-3, the J gene TRBJ2-1. The CDR3 sequence is 12 residues long. Germline lookup yields CDR1 LGHNA and CDR2 YSLEER. The CDR3 protein is CASSHLYNEQFF.

The chain employs TRBV7-2 and TRBJ2-3; TCRdb designates TRBD2, a call that cannot be tested without DNA. Germline loops: CDR1 SGHTA, CDR2 FQGNSA. This CDR3 region has 16 residues. The CDR3 is CASSGLAGGFWDTQYF.

J is TRBJ2-3 and V is TRBV7-9. The CDR3 covers 17 residues. Per the germline V gene, CDR1 is SEHNR and CDR2 is FQNEAQ (reference sequence). The CDR3: CASSPTDGSWSTDTQYF.

The V gene is TRBV19, the J gene TRBJ2-1; the D call of TRBD2 rests on TCRdb alone, since no DNA is present to check it. The CDR3 contains 15 residues. The germline V gene encodes CDR1 LNHDA and CDR2 SQIVND (reference sequence). The chain's CDR3 is CASSIFAGEQNEQFF.

The V call is TRBV5-6, the J call TRBJ1-6; the TCRdb call, TRBD1, lacks DNA for checking. Germline V gene data show CDR1 as SGHDT and CDR2 as YYEEEE. The CDR3 is 11 residues long. CDR3 residues: CASSFPGPLHF.

The chain carries TRBV5-4 and TRBJ2-3; TCRdb calls TRBD2, which cannot be checked without DNA. This CDR3 spans 15 amino acids. Per germline, CDR1 SGHNT and CDR2 YYREEE (reference sequence). The CDR3 spells CASSFGTSSTDTQYF.

This chain connects TRBV14 to TRBJ1-2; TCRdb indicates TRBD1, and absent DNA this call remains unverified. This CDR3 region has 15 residues. The germline CDR1 and CDR2 sequences are SGHDN and FVKESK. The chain's CDR3 is CASSQVSGALYGYTF. Full variable domain (outside the CDR3, taken from reference TRBV14 and TRBJ1-2): EAGVTQFPSHSVIEKGQTVTLRCDPISGHDNLYWYRRVMGKEIKFLLHFVKESKQDESGMPNNRFLAERTGGTYSTLKVQPAELEDSGVYFCASSQVSGALYGYTFGSGTRLTVV.

The chain links TRBV6-2 or TRBV6-3 to TRBJ1-6. The V gene's germline CDR1 is MNHEY and CDR2 SVGEGT. This CDR3 comprises 15 residues. The CDR3 protein is CASSPDLWDNSPLHF.

CDR3 residues: CASSRGGQGELFF. The rearrangement links TRBV12-3 or TRBV12-4 to TRBJ2-2; checking the TCRdb D call of TRBD2 is not possible without DNA. There are 13 residues in the CDR3.

The chain combines TRBV9 with TRBJ2-7; TCRdb indicates TRBD1, and absent DNA this call remains unverified. Germline-derived CDR1 and CDR2 are SGDLS and YYNGEE. This CDR3 region has 15 residues. The chain's CDR3 is CASSPYTGISYEQYF.